This is a list of T cell receptor beta chains from one sample in a study of blood T cells in healthy people across ages. TCRdb re-called the 5' RACE reads through MiXCR, storing one row per CDR3 protein. The sample yields under 2 million distinct CDR3 sequences, roughly a third seen once. The sequenced sample consisted of blood. Source of these receptors: a woman in her twenties or thirties in good health. CDR3s leave out the opening cysteine and the closing phenylalanine or tryptophan. The order of the fields is V gene, CDR3 protein.

TRBV28 ALSGRGRNEQF
TRBV12-3/TRBV12-4 ASSPTPGQTGELF
TRBV27 ASSSWRGSLQTDTQY
TRBV5-1 ASSAGPGTSGSEQY
TRBV28 ASRTWGTGQRTEAF
TRBV21-1 ASSKEKYSHRGDQPQH
TRBV9 ASSKGQGNIQY
TRBV20-1 SARARGRTDVQY
TRBV12-3/TRBV12-4 ASSPGGALH
TRBV20-1 SASLAGAKNIQY
TRBV2 ASRILAGGTASTDTQY
TRBV30 AWSVNSPYEQY
TRBV18 ASSRQELTEAF
TRBV6-5 ASRPRTSYYEQY
TRBV20-1 SADGTSGDYNEQF
TRBV5-1 ASRVDGRWDEQY